This T cell receptor beta chain was recorded in a study of PD-L1 blockade in urothelial cancer. Study-level findings and limits: Better survival was forecast by a pretreatment blood TCR clonality below the median.

Indicated time point: pretreatment peripheral blood. The protocol was immunoSEQ multiplex PCR, while the TCRdb copy is restricted to in-frame clones and leaves out a portion. In the table there are around 100,000 clones, 87% of which are singletons. A word on this clone: Its matching antigen is unknown.

Germline V gene lookup returns CDR1 SGHRS and CDR2 YFSETQ. Germline trimming cut 1 base from V and 5 bases from J; bases unmatched to any gene: 1. The length of the CDR3 is 15 residues. The sequenced sample was PBMCs, obtained around atezolizumab (anti-PD-L1) treatment. The chain joins TRBV5-1 to TRBJ1-6; the match to TRBD1 covers 9 bases. The sequence came from a man aged 55 to 70 with urothelial cancer. The CDR3 DNA reads as TGCGCCAGCAGCTTGAGACAGGGGGATAATTCACCCCTCCACTTT. Translated, it gives CASSLRQGDNSPLHF.